This is a list of T cell receptor beta chains from one sample in a study of blood T cell repertoires in COVID-19. Measured with immunoSEQ multiplex PCR; TCRdb has only the in-frame clones, and not every one. The sample has 70,000 to 75,000 clones, about 92% seen once; the top ten hold 8% to 10%. Sequencing input: peripheral blood. These receptors were taken from a human donor in a cohort sampled during active COVID-19. Both conserved end residues are part of each CDR3. Each record gives: J gene, D gene, V gene, clone size, CDR3 protein, CDR3 DNA. D genes are given only for firm matches. Clone size is shown for a subset of rows, as once, few, many or a class of expanded clone.

J: TRBJ2-5; D: TRBD1; V: TRBV9; size: NA; CDR3: CASSVERGPETQYF; DNA: TGTGCCAGCAGCGTAGAGAGGGGGCCGGAGACCCAGTACTTC
J: TRBJ1-4; D: NA; V: TRBV28; size: NA; CDR3: CASSWGRDWEKLFF; DNA: TGTGCCAGCAGTTGGGGCAGGGATTGGGAAAAACTGTTTTTT
J: TRBJ2-7; D: NA; V: TRBV2; size: once; CDR3: CASRGQGGYEQYF; DNA: TGTGCCAGCAGGGGTCAGGGGGGCTACGAGCAGTACTTC
J: TRBJ2-1; D: TRBD2; V: TRBV13; size: NA; CDR3: CASSAGLAGGGNEQFF; DNA: TGTGCCAGCAGCGCTGGACTAGCGGGAGGGGGGAATGAGCAGTTCTTC
J: TRBJ2-7; D: TRBD1; V: TRBV6-9; size: once; CDR3: CARSATGEAYEQYF; DNA: TGTGCCAGGTCGGCGACAGGGGAGGCCTACGAGCAGTACTTC
J: TRBJ2-1; D: NA; V: TRBV6-2/TRBV6-3; size: NA; CDR3: CASSYSERIFYNEQFF; DNA: TGTGCCAGCAGTTACTCGGAGCGGATTTTCTACAATGAGCAGTTCTTC
J: TRBJ2-3; D: TRBD1; V: TRBV27; size: NA; CDR3: CASSSSPGQGPYF; DNA: TGTGCCAGCAGCTCGTCGCCGGGACAGGGCCCGTATTTT
J: TRBJ1-6; D: TRBD1; V: TRBV5-1; size: NA; CDR3: CASSLVWDRQGGSPLHF; DNA: TGCGCCAGCAGCTTGGTTTGGGACCGACAGGGCGGTTCACCCCTCCACTTT
J: TRBJ1-2; D: TRBD1; V: TRBV6-5; size: NA; CDR3: CASSYGGGANYGYTF; DNA: TGTGCCAGCAGTTACGGAGGGGGCGCGAACTATGGCTACACCTTC
J: TRBJ2-5; D: TRBD2; V: TRBV15; size: NA; CDR3: CATRTGGRQETQYF; DNA: TGTGCCACCAGGACGGGGGGGCGACAAGAGACCCAGTACTTC
J: TRBJ2-3; D: NA; V: TRBV7-3; size: NA; CDR3: CASSPVGGGSFDTQYF; DNA: TGTGCCAGCAGCCCCGTAGGGGGAGGGTCTTTTGATACGCAGTATTTT
J: TRBJ1-2; D: NA; V: TRBV27; size: NA; CDR3: CASRPQGLGGYTF; DNA: TGTGCCAGCAGGCCCCAGGGTTTGGGTGGCTACACCTTC
J: TRBJ1-5; D: NA; V: TRBV28; size: NA; CDR3: CASSLPEGGTSQPQHF; DNA: TGTGCCAGCAGCCTCCCAGAGGGAGGAACGAGTCAGCCCCAGCATTTT
J: TRBJ1-2; D: NA; V: TRBV3-1/TRBV3-2; size: NA; CDR3: CASSQVGRLLYGYTF; DNA: TGTGCCAGCAGCCAAGTTGGCAGGCTCCTATATGGCTACACCTTC
J: TRBJ1-2; D: NA; V: TRBV4-3; size: NA; CDR3: CASSQERRGGYGYTF; DNA: TGCGCCAGCAGCCAAGAACGCAGGGGTGGCTATGGCTACACCTTC
J: TRBJ2-3; D: TRBD2; V: TRBV10-3; size: NA; CDR3: CATATQREGLLISDTQYF; DNA: TGTGCCACCGCCACCCAGCGGGAGGGCCTTCTCATCTCAGATACGCAGTATTTT
J: TRBJ2-7; D: TRBD2; V: TRBV11-2; size: NA; CDR3: CASSLDPASGRYEQYF; DNA: TGTGCCAGCAGCTTAGATCCGGCTAGCGGGAGATACGAGCAGTACTTC
J: TRBJ2-5; D: NA; V: TRBV13; size: NA; CDR3: CASSLTEETQYF; DNA: TGTGCCAGCAGCTTGACAGAAGAGACCCAGTACTTC
J: TRBJ2-7; D: NA; V: TRBV11-2; size: NA; CDR3: CASSSSPSYEQYF; DNA: TGTGCCAGCAGCTCCTCCCCCAGCTACGAGCAGTACTTC
J: TRBJ2-5; D: NA; V: TRBV12-5; size: NA; CDR3: CASALGGVQETQYF; DNA: TGTGCTAGTGCCCTAGGGGGGGTCCAAGAGACCCAGTACTTC
J: TRBJ1-2; D: NA; V: TRBV3-1/TRBV3-2; size: NA; CDR3: CASSQDGREWYYGYTF; DNA: TGTGCCAGCAGCCAAGATGGCAGGGAATGGTACTATGGCTACACCTTC
J: TRBJ1-6; D: NA; V: TRBV5-4; size: few; CDR3: CASSSRDKSPLHF; DNA: TGTGCCAGCAGCTCTCGCGACAAATCACCCCTCCACTTT
J: TRBJ2-1; D: NA; V: TRBV10-3; size: NA; CDR3: CAIGPGVGDEQFF; DNA: TGTGCCATCGGCCCGGGAGTCGGCGATGAGCAGTTCTTC
J: TRBJ1-2; D: NA; V: TRBV3-1/TRBV3-2; size: NA; CDR3: CASSIRQYGYTF; DNA: TGTGCCAGCAGCATACGACAGTATGGCTACACCTTC
J: TRBJ2-5; D: TRBD1; V: TRBV24-1; size: NA; CDR3: CATSRQGEETQYF; DNA: TGTGCCACCAGTCGACAGGGGGAAGAGACCCAGTACTTC
J: TRBJ1-2; D: NA; V: TRBV27; size: few; CDR3: CASSTQTGNYGYTF; DNA: TGTGCCAGCAGTACCCAGACAGGCAACTATGGCTACACCTTC
J: TRBJ2-1; D: NA; V: TRBV4-3; size: NA; CDR3: CASSQDRQAYNEQFF; DNA: TGCGCCAGCAGCCAAGATAGGCAGGCGTACAATGAGCAGTTCTTC
J: TRBJ2-1; D: NA; V: TRBV2; size: NA; CDR3: CASSDGPAENNEQFF; DNA: TGTGCCAGCAGTGATGGGCCAGCGGAGAACAATGAGCAGTTCTTC
J: TRBJ2-7; D: TRBD1; V: TRBV4-1; size: NA; CDR3: CASSHVGQGLSYEQYF; DNA: TGCGCCAGCAGCCACGTTGGACAGGGGTTATCCTACGAGCAGTACTTC
J: TRBJ2-7; D: NA; V: TRBV6-6; size: NA; CDR3: CASSYGVAAYEQYF; DNA: TGTGCCAGCAGTTACGGGGTAGCGGCCTACGAGCAGTACTTC
J: TRBJ2-5; D: NA; V: TRBV5-3; size: NA; CDR3: CARSPRDQETQYF; DNA: TGTGCCAGAAGCCCCCGTGACCAAGAGACCCAGTACTTC
J: TRBJ2-7; D: NA; V: TRBV6-2/TRBV6-3; size: NA; CDR3: CASSGAYEQYF; DNA: TGTGCCAGCAGTGGAGCCTACGAGCAGTACTTC
J: TRBJ2-3; D: TRBD2; V: TRBV7-3; size: NA; CDR3: CASSLTPAGGTDTQYF; DNA: TGTGCCAGCAGCTTAACACCAGCGGGGGGCACAGATACGCAGTATTTT
J: TRBJ2-7; D: TRBD1; V: TRBV27; size: NA; CDR3: CASSVAPPGQAYSYEQYF; DNA: TGTGCCAGCAGTGTAGCGCCGCCGGGACAGGCCTACTCCTACGAGCAGTACTTC
J: TRBJ2-7; D: NA; V: TRBV30; size: NA; CDR3: CAWSGQSYEQYF; DNA: TGTGCCTGGAGTGGACAGTCCTACGAGCAGTACTTC
J: TRBJ2-2; D: TRBD2; V: TRBV24-1; size: NA; CDR3: CATSDGGGTGELFF; DNA: TGTGCCACCAGTGATGGGGGGGGCACCGGGGAGCTGTTTTTT
J: TRBJ2-6; D: TRBD1; V: TRBV27; size: few; CDR3: CASSGQGVSVANVLTF; DNA: TGTGCCAGCTCGGGACAGGGCGTATCTGTGGCCAACGTCCTGACTTTC
J: TRBJ2-3; D: NA; V: TRBV5-1; size: NA; CDR3: CASKLTERYTDTQYF; DNA: TGCGCCAGCAAGCTGACGGAGCGCTACACAGATACGCAGTATTTT
J: TRBJ2-5; D: NA; V: TRBV18; size: few; CDR3: CASSSSGKETQYF; DNA: TGTGCCAGCTCGTCTTCAGGGAAAGAGACCCAGTACTTC
J: TRBJ2-3; D: TRBD2; V: TRBV7-3; size: NA; CDR3: CASSLTTSGTSSTDTQYF; DNA: TGTGCCAGCAGCTTAACGACTAGCGGGACCTCTAGCACAGATACGCAGTATTTT
J: TRBJ2-1; D: TRBD2; V: TRBV9; size: NA; CDR3: CASSPRGDSYNEQFF; DNA: TGTGCCAGCAGCCCGCGGGGGGACTCCTACAATGAGCAGTTCTTC